A selection of T cell receptor beta chains follows, all from one sample in a study of CD8+ T cells in alopecia areata. Produced via immunoSEQ multiplex PCR; TCRdb's table is partial and in-frame only. The sample consists of roughly 200,000 clones, around 60% of them appearing once. This sample comprised CD8+ T cells sorted from blood, obtained at week 24, from a patient treated with tofacitinib. The receptor set was obtained from a human donor with alopecia areata. The CDR3 runs from the conserved cysteine through the conserved F or W. A D gene is named only where the DNA matches it firmly. Clone sizes are given selectively: once, few, many, or a class where the clone is expanded.

v_gene	abundance	j_gene	d_gene	CDR3aa	CDR3nt
TRBV6-5	few	TRBJ1-5	NA	CASSRGRVQPQHF	TGTGCCAGCAGTCGCGGACGGGTTCAGCCCCAGCATTTT
TRBV25-1	NA	TRBJ1-6	NA	CASSDISDSPLHF	TGTGCCAGCAGTGACATCAGCGATTCACCCCTCCACTTT
TRBV19	NA	TRBJ2-2	NA	CAGGPNTGELFF	TGTGCCGGGGGGCCGAACACCGGGGAGCTGTTTTTT
TRBV2	NA	TRBJ1-6	NA	CASSEAGWGPNSPLHF	TGTGCCAGCAGTGAAGCGGGCTGGGGGCCTAATTCACCCCTCCACTTT
TRBV7-9	NA	TRBJ2-7	NA	CASSGSVYEQYF	TGTGCCAGCTCTGGGTCCGTGTACGAGCAGTACTTC
TRBV25-1	few	TRBJ2-1	NA	CASSWTDYNEQFF	TGTGCCAGCAGTTGGACAGACTACAATGAGCAGTTCTTC
TRBV4-1	NA	TRBJ1-1	TRBD1	CASSQARGVEAFF	TGCGCCAGCAGCCAAGCCAGGGGGGTTGAAGCTTTCTTT
TRBV30	NA	TRBJ2-3	TRBD1	CAWSVGTGNADTQYF	TGTGCCTGGAGTGTGGGGACAGGGAACGCAGATACGCAGTATTTT
TRBV13	few	TRBJ1-1	NA	CASSLDEDEAFF	TGTGCCAGCAGCTTAGATGAGGATGAAGCTTTCTTT
TRBV27	NA	TRBJ2-2	NA	CASSLNPGVGRELFF	TGTGCCAGCAGTTTAAACCCAGGGGTGGGTCGGGAGCTGTTTTTT
TRBV4-2	NA	TRBJ2-7	NA	CASSQGGTYEQYF	TGTGCCAGCAGCCAAGGGGGGACCTACGAGCAGTACTTC
TRBV29-1	few	TRBJ2-5	NA	CSVEDRGQETQYF	TGCAGCGTTGAAGACAGGGGTCAAGAGACCCAGTACTTC
TRBV4-1	NA	TRBJ2-3	TRBD2	CASSQVYPLRGLAYTDTQYF	TGCGCCAGCAGCCAAGTTTATCCGCTGCGTGGACTAGCGTACACAGATACGCAGTATTTT
TRBV5-1	NA	TRBJ2-7	NA	CASSWTSVYEQYF	TGCGCCAGCAGCTGGACTTCTGTCTACGAGCAGTACTTC
TRBV28	once	TRBJ2-1	NA	CASSFVGDSYNEQFF	TGTGCCAGCAGTTTCGTAGGGGATTCCTACAATGAGCAGTTCTTC
TRBV29-1	few	TRBJ1-4	NA	CSVEVSRGDEKLFF	TGCAGCGTTGAAGTAAGCAGGGGCGATGAAAAACTGTTTTTT
TRBV29-1	NA	TRBJ2-6	TRBD1	CSVKTGVSGANVLTF	TGCAGCGTTAAGACAGGGGTCTCTGGGGCCAACGTCCTGACTTTC
TRBV5-6	NA	TRBJ2-6	NA	CASSPGTASGANVLTF	TGTGCCAGCAGCCCGGGGACTGCCTCTGGGGCCAACGTCCTGACTTTC
TRBV27	NA	TRBJ2-2	NA	CASSLSSRTPSTGELFF	TGTGCCAGCAGTTTATCCTCGCGGACCCCTAGCACCGGGGAGCTGTTTTTT
TRBV11-3	NA	TRBJ1-1	NA	CASSSGRGTEAFF	TGTGCCAGCAGCTCGGGCAGAGGCACTGAAGCTTTCTTT
TRBV4-1	NA	TRBJ2-7	NA	CASSSSGGYEQYF	TGCGCCAGCAGCTCCTCCGGGGGCTACGAGCAGTACTTC
TRBV7-8	NA	TRBJ2-3	TRBD2	CASSPLAGSTDTQYF	TGTGCCAGCAGCCCACTAGCGGGGAGCACAGATACGCAGTATTTT
TRBV10-3	few	TRBJ1-1	TRBD1	CAISEVLRDRDTEAFF	TGTGCCATCAGTGAAGTCCTTAGGGACAGGGACACTGAAGCTTTCTTT
TRBV7-9	NA	TRBJ2-2	NA	CASSLVGELFF	TGTGCCAGCAGCTTAGTAGGGGAGCTGTTTTTT
TRBV2	once	TRBJ1-6	NA	CASSEGGVLPLHF	TGTGCCAGCAGTGAAGGGGGAGTATTACCCCTCCACTTT
TRBV27	NA	TRBJ1-2	TRBD1	CASSLQGGSNYGYTF	TGTGCCAGCAGTCTACAGGGGGGCTCGAACTATGGCTACACCTTC
TRBV4-1	once	TRBJ1-2	NA	CASRRGWGF	TGCGCCAGTAGGCGGGGCTGGGGCTTC
TRBV5-6	NA	TRBJ2-1	NA	CASSLVSLGNEQFF	TGTGCCAGCAGCTTGGTCTCCCTGGGCAATGAGCAGTTCTTC
TRBV9	NA	TRBJ2-1	NA	CASSNGGIDEQFF	TGTGCCAGCAGCAACGGAGGAATCGATGAGCAGTTCTTC
TRBV29-1	NA	TRBJ1-4	TRBD1	CSVESSGGEEKLFF	TGCAGCGTTGAGAGTTCAGGGGGCGAGGAAAAACTGTTTTTT
TRBV7-9	NA	TRBJ1-5	NA	CASSLAGGRNQPQHF	TGTGCCAGCAGCTTAGCGGGGGGCCGAAATCAGCCCCAGCATTTT
TRBV30	NA	TRBJ2-3	NA	CAWNAGSISTDTQYF	TGTGCCTGGAACGCCGGCAGTATAAGCACAGATACGCAGTATTTT
TRBV19	NA	TRBJ1-1	TRBD1	CASRLTGTGTEAFF	TGTGCCAGTAGGCTGACAGGGACGGGCACTGAAGCTTTCTTT
TRBV5-1	few	TRBJ2-2	NA	CASTPQVAGGPSSGELFF	TGCGCCAGCACCCCTCAAGTTGCCGGGGGTCCCTCGTCCGGGGAGCTGTTTTTT
TRBV10-2	few	TRBJ1-5	NA	CASSESTLPRGLQHF	TGCGCCAGCAGTGAGTCGACTCTCCCGAGGGGCTTACAGCATTTT
TRBV7-9	NA	TRBJ2-7	NA	CASSLRGVEQYF	TGTGCCAGCAGCTTAAGAGGGGTCGAGCAGTACTTC
TRBV7-3	once	TRBJ2-5	NA	CASSLEADGRIQYF	TGTGCCAGCAGCTTAGAGGCTGACGGTCGCATCCAGTACTTC